The clone carrying this TCR beta chain was seen only once. CDR1 DFQATT and CDR2 SNEGSKA come from the germline V gene (reference sequence). J lost 3 bases, V lost 1 base, and 9 bases had no gene match. The CDR3 contains 18 residues. The data are from a study of CD8 T cells in Susac syndrome. The RNA, about 0.45 to 1 ug, was put through reverse transcription using random hexamers. A multiplex approach, immunoSEQ multiplex PCR, amplified TCR beta CDR3 across 54 Vbeta and 13 Jbeta. TCRdb re-derived calls from the immunoSEQ multiplex PCR reads in MiXCR, one entry per CDR3 protein. The sample yields roughly 150,000 distinct CDR3 sequences, 90% to 95% seen once.

Sequencing input: CD8+ T cells from PBMCs. J is TRBJ2-5 and V is TRBV20-1; 15 bases map to TRBD2. The TCR was taken from a human donor with multiple sclerosis. CDR3: CSARAYGTSGGKKETQYF. CDR3 coding DNA: TGCAGTGCTAGAGCCTATGGGACTAGCGGGGGGAAAAAAGAGACCCAGTACTTC.